The 4 T cell receptor beta chains below were found in one sample sequenced in a study of beta chain features in type 1 diabetes (dated by TCRdb to the late 2010s). Study-wide conclusions, independent of this receptor: Type 1 diabetes patients showed a moderate but significant shortening of TCRB CDR3 length in all four CD4+ subsets.

The library was made by the immunoSEQ multiplex PCR assay. The entire amount of isolated RNA was reverse transcribed using the High Capacity cDNA Reverse Transcription Kit, so the sequenced TCRB transcripts were expressed ones. The table comes from immuneACCESS by way of TCRdb, which keeps in-frame sequences with V and J called. Part of the clones is missing from these tables; in studies checked, under half for an unresolved V gene and the rest for unknown reasons. For this sample there are roughly 290,000 clones; approximately 16% appear just once. Approximately 0.015% of the sample lies in the top ten. These receptors have no identified antigens. The sample comprised naive CD4+ T cells from blood. Interpreted using the paper, the cell subset or site label stands for: true naive CD4+ T cells. These receptors were collected from a man aged 18 to 29 with type 1 diabetes.

This clone was seen a few times. The rearrangement links TRBV9 to TRBJ1-2; 8 bases align to TRBD1. The CDR3 has 14 residues. Germline assignment: CDR1 SGDLS and CDR2 YYNGEE. J gave up 5 bases and V 3 bases, and 6 bases lay outside the gene matches. The DNA of the CDR3 is TGTGCCAGCAGCGCTCGGGACAGGAGATATGGCTACACCTTC. Translated: CASSARDRRYGYTF. The whole variable domain, remainder taken from reference TRBV9 and TRBJ1-2, is DSGVTQTPKHLITATGQRVTLRCSPRSGDLSVYWYQQSLDQGLQFLIQYYNGEERAKGNILERFSAQQFPDLHSELNLSSLELGDSALYFCASSARDRRYGYTFGSGTRLTVV.

This clone was seen a handful of times. In DNA form, the CDR3 reads TGCGCCAGCAGCGTACGGGGGGCGCGGACCGGGGAGCTGTTTTTT. Translating it yields CASSVRGARTGELFF. V gene TRBV5-1 combines with J gene TRBJ2-2; perhaps TRBD2 as D (7 bases). V lost 4 bases, J lost 5 bases, and 15 bases lay in between. This CDR3 contains 15 residues. In germline, CDR1 is SGHRS, CDR2 YFSETQ.

The chain uses TRBV6-5 and TRBJ2-3; the D is unclear. The length of the CDR3 is 14 residues. The V and J ends lost 1 base and 3 bases respectively, with 8 bases between them. CDR1 and CDR2 (germline): MNHEY, SVGAGI. The CDR3, as DNA: TGTGCCAGCAGTTACTTCGGGTCTACAGATACGCAGTATTTT. Translation gives CASSYFGSTDTQYF.

The chain has TRBV28 and TRBJ1-2; unclear D gene. The germline V gene encodes CDR1 MDHEN and CDR2 SYDVKM. V gave up 2 bases and J gave up 8 bases, with 9 bases separating them. This CDR3 contains 12 residues. The CDR3 sequence is CASSLRRGGYTF. In nucleotides, the CDR3 is TGTGCCAGCAGTTTAAGGCGAGGCGGCTACACCTTC.